This T cell receptor beta chain was observed in a study of metastatic and nonmetastatic thyroid tumors. Whole-study context: The study looked at repertoires side by side in blood and in tumor or nodule tissue from malignant and benign thyroid patients.

This clone was counted many times. Its target is unknown. The CDR3 contains 13 residues. Germline-derived CDR1 and CDR2 are GTSNPN and SVGIG (reference sequence). V dropped 4 bases and J dropped 5 bases, with 14 bases sitting between them. Before thyroid surgery, none of the patients had received any treatment. Original processing notes: The study took CDR3 differences across clinicopathological groups and made a distant-metastasis classifier for papillary thyroid cancer from them. TCRdb re-processed the PCR reads through MiXCR. V and J calls and clone size were set by TCRdb, not the authors. The data hold more than 20,000 clones, with about 24% observed a single time. Study observations and caveats: It was reportedly found that TCR beta diversity was significantly higher in malignant thyroid tumors than in benign nodules, a difference seen in both blood and tumor samples.

The chain carries TRBV30 and TRBJ1-2; D unclear. The sequence was obtained from a male donor with papillary thyroid cancer or a benign thyroid nodule (not recorded which). Some clones in this sample may be carry-over from other donors' samples. The sequencing input was tumor tissue. The CDR3 is CAWTLDRRYGYTF. CDR3 sequence (DNA): TGTGCCTGGACCCTGGATAGACGGTATGGCTACACCTTC.